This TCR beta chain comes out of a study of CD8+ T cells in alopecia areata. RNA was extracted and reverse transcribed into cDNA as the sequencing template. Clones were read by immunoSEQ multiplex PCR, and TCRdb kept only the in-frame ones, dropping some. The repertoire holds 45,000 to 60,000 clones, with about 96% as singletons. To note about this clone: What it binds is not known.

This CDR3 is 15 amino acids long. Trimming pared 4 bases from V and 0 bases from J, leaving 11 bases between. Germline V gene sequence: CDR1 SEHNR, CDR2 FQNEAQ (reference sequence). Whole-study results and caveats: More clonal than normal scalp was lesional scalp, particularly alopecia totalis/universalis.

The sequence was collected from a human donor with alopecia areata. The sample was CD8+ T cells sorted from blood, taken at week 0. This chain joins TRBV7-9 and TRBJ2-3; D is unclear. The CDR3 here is CASSSQDLSTDTQYF. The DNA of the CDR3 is TGTGCCAGCAGCTCCCAGGATTTAAGCACAGATACGCAGTATTTT.